This T cell receptor beta chain was sequenced for a study of CD8 T cells in Susac syndrome. Reverse transcription of roughly 0.45 to 1 ug RNA used random hexamers. TCRdb re-called the immunoSEQ multiplex PCR reads with MiXCR, one entry per CDR3 protein. Here the sample spans 150,000 to 200,000 distinct CDR3 sequences, roughly 95% being singletons. Trimming at V came to 4 bases and at J to 7 bases, leaving 12 bases not matched to a gene. CDR3 length: 15 amino acids. Germline CDR1 SGHVS, CDR2 FNYEAQ. The table lists this clonotype with a count of one. Material for sequencing was CD4+ T cells from PBMCs. The chain recombines TRBV7-6 with TRBJ2-5; 7 nucleotides match TRBD1. The receptor was derived from a human donor with Susac syndrome. The CDR3 DNA follows: TGTGCCAGCAGCTCCTTCCGACAGGGATCCGGGACCCAGTACTTC. This gives the protein CASSSFRQGSGTQYF.